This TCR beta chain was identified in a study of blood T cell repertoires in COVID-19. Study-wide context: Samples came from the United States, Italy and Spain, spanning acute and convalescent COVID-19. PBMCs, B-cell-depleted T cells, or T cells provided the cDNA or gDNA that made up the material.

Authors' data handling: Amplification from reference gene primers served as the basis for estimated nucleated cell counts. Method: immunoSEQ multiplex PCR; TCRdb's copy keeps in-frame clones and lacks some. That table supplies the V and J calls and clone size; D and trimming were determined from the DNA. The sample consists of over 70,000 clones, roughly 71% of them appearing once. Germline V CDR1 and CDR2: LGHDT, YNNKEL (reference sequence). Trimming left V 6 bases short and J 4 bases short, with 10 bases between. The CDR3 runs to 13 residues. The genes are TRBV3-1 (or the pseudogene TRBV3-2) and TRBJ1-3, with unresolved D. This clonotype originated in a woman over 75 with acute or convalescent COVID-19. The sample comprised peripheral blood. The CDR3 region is CASSLTSGNTIYF. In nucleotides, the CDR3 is TGTGCCAGCAGTCTTACTTCCGGAAACACCATATATTTT.